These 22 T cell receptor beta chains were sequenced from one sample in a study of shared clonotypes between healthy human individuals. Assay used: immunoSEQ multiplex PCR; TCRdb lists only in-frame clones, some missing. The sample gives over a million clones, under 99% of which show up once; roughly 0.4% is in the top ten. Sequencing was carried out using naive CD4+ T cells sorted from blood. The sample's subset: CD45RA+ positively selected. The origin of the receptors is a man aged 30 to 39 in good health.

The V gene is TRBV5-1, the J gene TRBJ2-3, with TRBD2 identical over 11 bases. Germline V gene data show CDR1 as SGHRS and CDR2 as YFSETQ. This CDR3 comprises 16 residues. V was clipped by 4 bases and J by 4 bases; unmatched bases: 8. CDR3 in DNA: TGCGCCAGCAGCCCCCGCTTAGCGGGAGGGGCAGATACGCAGTATTTT. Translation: CASSPRLAGGADTQYF.

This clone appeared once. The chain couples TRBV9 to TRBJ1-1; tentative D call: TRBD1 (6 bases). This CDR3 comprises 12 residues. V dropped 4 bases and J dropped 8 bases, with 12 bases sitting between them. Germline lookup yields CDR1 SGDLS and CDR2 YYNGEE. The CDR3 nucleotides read TGTGCCAGCAGCAAAACAGGGCCCGAAGCTTTCTTT. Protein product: CASSKTGPEAFF.

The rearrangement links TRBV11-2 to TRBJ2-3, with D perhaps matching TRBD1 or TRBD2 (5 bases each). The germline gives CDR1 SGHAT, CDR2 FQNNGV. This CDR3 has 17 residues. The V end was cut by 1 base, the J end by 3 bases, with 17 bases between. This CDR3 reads CASSLGGIAPVTDTQYF. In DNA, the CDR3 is TGTGCCAGCAGCTTAGGGGGGATAGCGCCCGTTACAGATACGCAGTATTTT.

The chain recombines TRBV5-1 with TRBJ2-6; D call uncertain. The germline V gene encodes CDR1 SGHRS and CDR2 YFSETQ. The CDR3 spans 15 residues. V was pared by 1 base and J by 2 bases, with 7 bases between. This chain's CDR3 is CASSLPLAGANVLTF. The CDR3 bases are TGCGCCAGCAGCTTGCCCCTGGCTGGGGCCAACGTCCTGACTTTC. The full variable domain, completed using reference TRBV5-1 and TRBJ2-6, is KAGVTQTPRYLIKTRGQQVTLSCSPISGHRSVSWYQQTPGQGLQFLFEYFSETQRNKGNFPGRFSGRQFSNSRSEMNVSTLELGDSALYLCASSLPLAGANVLTFGAGSRLTVL.

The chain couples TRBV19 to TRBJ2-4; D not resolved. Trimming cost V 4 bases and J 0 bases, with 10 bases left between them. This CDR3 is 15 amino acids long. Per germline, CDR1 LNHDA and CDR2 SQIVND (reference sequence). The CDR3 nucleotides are TGTGCCAGTAGTACCTCACAAATAGCCAAAAACATTCAGTACTTC. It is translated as CASSTSQIAKNIQYF.

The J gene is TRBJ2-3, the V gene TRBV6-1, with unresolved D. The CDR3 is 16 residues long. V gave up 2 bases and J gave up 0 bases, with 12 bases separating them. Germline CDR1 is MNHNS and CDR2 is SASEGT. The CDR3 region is CASSEQAVSSTDTQYF. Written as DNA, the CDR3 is TGTGCCAGCAGTGAACAGGCCGTTTCTAGCACAGATACGCAGTATTTT.

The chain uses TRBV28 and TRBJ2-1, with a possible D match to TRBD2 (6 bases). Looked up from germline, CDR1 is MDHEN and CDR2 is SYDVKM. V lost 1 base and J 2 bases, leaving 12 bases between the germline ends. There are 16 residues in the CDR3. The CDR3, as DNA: TGTGCCAGCAGTTTATTCGGGGGAGTGCCCTACAATGAGCAGTTCTTC. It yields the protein CASSLFGGVPYNEQFF. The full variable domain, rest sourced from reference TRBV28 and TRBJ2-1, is DVKVTQSSRYLVKRTGEKVFLECVQDMDHENMFWYRQDPGLGLRLIYFSYDVKMKEKGDIPEGYSVSREKKERFSLILESASTNQTSMYLCASSLFGGVPYNEQFFGPGTRLTVL.

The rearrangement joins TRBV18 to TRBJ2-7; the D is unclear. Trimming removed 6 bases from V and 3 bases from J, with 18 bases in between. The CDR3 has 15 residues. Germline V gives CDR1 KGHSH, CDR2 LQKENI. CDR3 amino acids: CASSPGGAENYEQYF. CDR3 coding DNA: TGTGCCAGCTCGCCGGGTGGCGCGGAGAACTACGAGCAGTACTTC.

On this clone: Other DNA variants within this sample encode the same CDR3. For the CDR3, the DNA is TGTGCCAGCAGACCGGGACAGAACTATGGCTACACCTTC. This translates into CASRPGQNYGYTF. The chain has TRBV2 and TRBJ1-2, with TRBD1 matching 7 bases. Germline loops: CDR1 SNHLY, CDR2 FYNNEI. V lost 6 bases, J lost 2 bases, and 3 bases stayed unmatched. The CDR3 runs to 13 residues.

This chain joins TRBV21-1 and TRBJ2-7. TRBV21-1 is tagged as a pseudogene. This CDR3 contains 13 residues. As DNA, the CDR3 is TGTGCCGGAGGGGGGACAAAAACCCACGAGCAGTACTTC. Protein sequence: CAGGGTKTHEQYF.

The CDR3 DNA follows: TGTGCCAGTAGCAACCGGGACAGGGGGCTACAGGAGCAGTACTTC. Translating it yields CASSNRDRGLQEQYF. The chain links TRBV19 to TRBJ2-7, with 12 bases fitting TRBD1. V lost 6 bases, J lost 7 bases, and 10 bases stayed unmatched. Germline V gene lookup returns CDR1 LNHDA and CDR2 SQIVND (reference sequence). CDR3 length: 15 residues.

CDR3 sequence reads: CASGEGQIGLEAFF. In DNA, the CDR3 is TGTGCTAGTGGTGAGGGACAGATCGGCCTTGAAGCTTTCTTT. This chain connects TRBV12-5 to TRBJ1-1, with 7 bases aligning to TRBD1. Trimming cost V 5 bases and J 7 bases; bases outside gene matches: 10. Germline CDR1 is LGHNT and CDR2 is FRNRAP. CDR3 length equals 14 residues.

The chain's CDR3 is CASSPAGGRNTEAFF. The CDR3, as DNA: TGTGCCAGCAGCCCGGCGGGGGGTCGGAACACTGAAGCTTTCTTT. The chain combines TRBV5-4 with TRBJ1-1; perhaps TRBD1 as D (5 bases). Germline V gene data show CDR1 as SGHNT and CDR2 as YYREEE (reference sequence). The CDR3 consists of 15 residues. Trimming shortened V by 4 bases and J by 1 base, and 14 bases separated the two germline ends.

CDR3 in DNA: TGCGCCAGCAGTCACGACAGGGGGTACGAAAAACTGTTTTTT. This gives the protein CASSHDRGYEKLFF. The chain employs TRBV5-1 and TRBJ1-4, with TRBD1 identical over 9 bases. CDR3 size: 14 residues. The V and J ends lost 5 bases and 8 bases, in that order; junction bases with no gene match: 7. Germline V gene lookup returns CDR1 SGHRS and CDR2 YFSETQ.

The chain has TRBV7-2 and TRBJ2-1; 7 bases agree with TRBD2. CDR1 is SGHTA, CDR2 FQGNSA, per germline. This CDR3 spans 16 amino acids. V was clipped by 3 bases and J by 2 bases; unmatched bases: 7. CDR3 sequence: CASSLGTTPAYNEQFF. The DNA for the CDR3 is TGTGCCAGCAGCTTGGGGACTACCCCCGCCTACAATGAGCAGTTCTTC.

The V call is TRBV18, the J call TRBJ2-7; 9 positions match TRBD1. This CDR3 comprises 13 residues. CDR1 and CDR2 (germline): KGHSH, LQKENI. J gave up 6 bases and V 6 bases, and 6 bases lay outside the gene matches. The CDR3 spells CASSTDRGAEQYF. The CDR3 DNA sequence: TGTGCCAGCTCGACGGACAGGGGTGCCGAGCAGTACTTC.

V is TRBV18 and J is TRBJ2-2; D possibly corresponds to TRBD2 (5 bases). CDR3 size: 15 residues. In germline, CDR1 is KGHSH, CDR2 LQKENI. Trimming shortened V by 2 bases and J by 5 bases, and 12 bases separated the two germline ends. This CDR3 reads CASSPKEVGTGELFF. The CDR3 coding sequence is TGTGCCAGCTCACCAAAGGAGGTCGGGACCGGGGAGCTGTTTTTT.

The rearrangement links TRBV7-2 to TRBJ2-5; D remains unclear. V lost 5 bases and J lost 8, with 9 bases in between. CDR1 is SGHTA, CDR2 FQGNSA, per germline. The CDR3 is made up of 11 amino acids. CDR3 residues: CASSREETQYF. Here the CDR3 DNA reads TGTGCCAGCAGCCGCGAGGAAACCCAGTACTTC. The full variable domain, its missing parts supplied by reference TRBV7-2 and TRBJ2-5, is GAGVSQSPSNKVTEKGKDVELRCDPISGHTALYWYRQSLGQGLEFLIYFQGNSAPDKSGLPSDRFSAERTGGSVSTLTIQRTQQEDSAVYLCASSREETQYFGPGTRLLVL.

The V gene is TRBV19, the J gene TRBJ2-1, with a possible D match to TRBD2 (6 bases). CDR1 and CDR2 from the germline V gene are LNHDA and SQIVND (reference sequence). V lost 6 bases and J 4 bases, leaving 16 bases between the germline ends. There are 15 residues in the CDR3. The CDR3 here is CASSHRTNRYNEQFF. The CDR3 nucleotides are TGTGCCAGTAGCCACCGGACTAACCGATACAATGAGCAGTTCTTC.

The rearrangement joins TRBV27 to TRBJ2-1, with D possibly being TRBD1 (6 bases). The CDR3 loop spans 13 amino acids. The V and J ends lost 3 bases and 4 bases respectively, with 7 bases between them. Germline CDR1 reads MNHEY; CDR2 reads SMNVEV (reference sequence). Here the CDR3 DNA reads TGTGCCAGCAGTTTGGACAGTTACAATGAGCAGTTCTTC. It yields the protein CASSLDSYNEQFF.

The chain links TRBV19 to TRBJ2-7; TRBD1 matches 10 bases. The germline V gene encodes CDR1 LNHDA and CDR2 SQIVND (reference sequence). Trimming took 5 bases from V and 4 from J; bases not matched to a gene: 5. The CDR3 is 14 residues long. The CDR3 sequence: CASSARDRGYEQYF. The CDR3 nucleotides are TGTGCCAGTAGTGCCCGGGACAGGGGTTACGAGCAGTACTTC.

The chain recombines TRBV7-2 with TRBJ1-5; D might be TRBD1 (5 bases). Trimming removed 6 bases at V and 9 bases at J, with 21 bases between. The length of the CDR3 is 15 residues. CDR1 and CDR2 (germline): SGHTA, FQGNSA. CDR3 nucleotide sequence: TGTGCCAGCAGTTACGCGCCGGGGGGGAAAGGGCCCCAGCATTTT. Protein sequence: CASSYAPGGKGPQHF.